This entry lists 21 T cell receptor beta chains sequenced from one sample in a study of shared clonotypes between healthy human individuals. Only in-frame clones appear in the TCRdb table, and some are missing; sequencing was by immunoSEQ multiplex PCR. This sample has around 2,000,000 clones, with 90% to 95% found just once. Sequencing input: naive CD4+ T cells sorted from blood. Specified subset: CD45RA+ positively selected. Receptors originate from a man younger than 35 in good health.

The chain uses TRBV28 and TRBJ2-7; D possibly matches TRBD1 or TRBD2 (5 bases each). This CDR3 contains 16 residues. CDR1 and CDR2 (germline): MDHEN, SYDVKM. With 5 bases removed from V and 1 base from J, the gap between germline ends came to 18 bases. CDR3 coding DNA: TGTGCCAGCAGTCTCAGACAGACTGGGGGATCCTACGAGCAGTACTTC. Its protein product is CASSLRQTGGSYEQYF.

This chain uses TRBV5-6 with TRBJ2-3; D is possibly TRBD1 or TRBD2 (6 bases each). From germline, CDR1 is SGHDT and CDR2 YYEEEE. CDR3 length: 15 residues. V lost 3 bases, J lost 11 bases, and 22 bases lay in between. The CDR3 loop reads CASSSLGGIPRGQYF. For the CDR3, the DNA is TGTGCCAGCAGCTCTCTTGGCGGGATCCCCAGGGGGCAGTATTTT.

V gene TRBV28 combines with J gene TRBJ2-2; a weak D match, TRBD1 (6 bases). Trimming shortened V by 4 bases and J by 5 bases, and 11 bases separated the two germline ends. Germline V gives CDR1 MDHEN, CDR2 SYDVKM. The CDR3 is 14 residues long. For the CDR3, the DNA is TGTGCCAGCAGTTCGGGACAACAGACCGGGGAGCTGTTTTTT. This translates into CASSSGQQTGELFF.

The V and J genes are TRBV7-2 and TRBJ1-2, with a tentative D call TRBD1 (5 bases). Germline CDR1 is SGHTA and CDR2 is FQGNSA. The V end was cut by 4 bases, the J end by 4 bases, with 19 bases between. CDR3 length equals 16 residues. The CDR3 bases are TGTGCCAGCAGCTCCAACCCGACAGTGCCTTCCTATGGCTACACCTTC. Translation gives CASSSNPTVPSYGYTF.

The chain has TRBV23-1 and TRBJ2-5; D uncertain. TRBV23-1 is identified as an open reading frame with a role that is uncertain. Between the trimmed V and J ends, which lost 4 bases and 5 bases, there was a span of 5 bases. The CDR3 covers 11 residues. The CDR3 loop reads CASSLIETQYF. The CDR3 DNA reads TGCGCCAGCAGTCTAATTGAGACCCAGTACTTC.

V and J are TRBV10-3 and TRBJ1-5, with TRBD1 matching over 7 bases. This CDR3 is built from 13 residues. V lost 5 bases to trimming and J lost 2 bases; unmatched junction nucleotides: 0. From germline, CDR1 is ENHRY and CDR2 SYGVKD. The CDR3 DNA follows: TGTGCCATCAGTACAGGGGGCAATCAGCCCCAGCATTTT. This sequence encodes CAISTGGNQPQHF.

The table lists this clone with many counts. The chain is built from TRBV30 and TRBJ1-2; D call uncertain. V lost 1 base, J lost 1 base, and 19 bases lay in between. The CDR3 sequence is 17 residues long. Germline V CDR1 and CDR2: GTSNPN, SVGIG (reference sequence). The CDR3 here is CAWSGYRVANVNYGYTF. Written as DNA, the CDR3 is TGTGCCTGGAGTGGTTACCGGGTCGCGAACGTTAACTATGGCTACACCTTC.

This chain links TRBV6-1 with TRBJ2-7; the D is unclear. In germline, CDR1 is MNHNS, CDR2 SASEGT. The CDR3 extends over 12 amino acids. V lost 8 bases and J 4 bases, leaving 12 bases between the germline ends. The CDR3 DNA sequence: TGTGCCAGCTCCGAAGATGGTTACGAGCAGTACTTC. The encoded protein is CASSEDGYEQYF.

This chain's CDR3 is CASSNKVGGTPYNEQFF. CDR3 in DNA: TGTGCCAGTAGTAATAAAGTCGGCGGGACCCCGTACAATGAGCAGTTCTTC. The J gene is TRBJ2-1, the V gene TRBV19; weak D call: TRBD2 (6 bases). Germline V CDR1 and CDR2: LNHDA, SQIVND (reference sequence). The CDR3 spans 17 residues. The V and J ends lost 4 bases and 4 bases respectively, with 20 bases between them.

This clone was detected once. The CDR3 loop is CASSPRTTDANEQYF. DNA for the CDR3: TGTGCCAGCTCACCGAGGACGACGGACGCTAATGAGCAGTACTTC. This chain uses TRBV18 with TRBJ2-7; D uncertain. The germline gives CDR1 KGHSH, CDR2 LQKENI. The CDR3 sequence is 15 residues long. V was shortened by 3 bases and J by 7 bases, with 19 bases between the two germline ends.

CDR3 region: CASSSLGTSGGAETQYF. The CDR3 nucleotides are TGTGCCAGCAGTTCATTGGGGACTAGCGGGGGGGCGGAGACCCAGTACTTC. The chain has TRBV27 and TRBJ2-5; 16 nucleotides agree with TRBD2. The CDR3 totals 17 residues. Germline CDR1 MNHEY, CDR2 SMNVEV (reference sequence). V was pared by 4 bases and J by 5 bases, with 7 bases of the junction left unmatched.

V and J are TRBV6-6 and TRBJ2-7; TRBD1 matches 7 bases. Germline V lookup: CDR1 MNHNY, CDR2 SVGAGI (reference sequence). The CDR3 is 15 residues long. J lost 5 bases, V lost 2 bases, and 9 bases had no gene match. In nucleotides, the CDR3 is TGTGCCAGCAGTTACGAAAGCAGGGGGATCGACGAGCAGTACTTC. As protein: CASSYESRGIDEQYF.

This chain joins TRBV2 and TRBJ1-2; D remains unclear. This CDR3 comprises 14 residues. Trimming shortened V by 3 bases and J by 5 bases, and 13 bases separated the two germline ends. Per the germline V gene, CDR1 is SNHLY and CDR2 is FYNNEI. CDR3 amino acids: CASSESGFEYGYTF. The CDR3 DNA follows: TGTGCCAGCAGTGAGTCGGGATTTGAGTATGGCTACACCTTC.

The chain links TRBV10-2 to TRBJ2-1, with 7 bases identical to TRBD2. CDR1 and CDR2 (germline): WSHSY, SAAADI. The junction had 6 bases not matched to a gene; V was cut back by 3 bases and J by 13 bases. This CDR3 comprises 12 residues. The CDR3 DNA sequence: TGCGCCAGCAGTGATATAGCGGGTGCACAGTTCTTC. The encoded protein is CASSDIAGAQFF.

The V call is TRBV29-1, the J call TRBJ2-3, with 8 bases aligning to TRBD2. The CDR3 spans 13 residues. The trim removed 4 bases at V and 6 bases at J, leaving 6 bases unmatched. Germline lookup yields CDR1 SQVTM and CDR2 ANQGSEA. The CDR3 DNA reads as TGCAGCGTTGTTAGGCGGGGGGCCGATACGCAGTATTTT. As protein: CSVVRRGADTQYF.

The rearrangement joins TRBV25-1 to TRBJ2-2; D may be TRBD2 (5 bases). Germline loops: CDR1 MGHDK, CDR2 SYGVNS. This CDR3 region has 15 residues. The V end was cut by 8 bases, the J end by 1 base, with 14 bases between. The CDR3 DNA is TGTGCCAGCTCGGACTTATCACTGAACACCGGGGAGCTGTTTTTT. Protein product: CASSDLSLNTGELFF.

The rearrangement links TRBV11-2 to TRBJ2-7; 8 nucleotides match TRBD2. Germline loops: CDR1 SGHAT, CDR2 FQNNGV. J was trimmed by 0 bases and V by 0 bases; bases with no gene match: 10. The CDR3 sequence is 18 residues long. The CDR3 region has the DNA TGTGCCAGCAGCTTAGATCGCCTAGCGGGTATACACTCCTACGAGCAGTACTTC. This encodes CASSLDRLAGIHSYEQYF.

CDR3 amino acids: CASADRPNGNTIYF. The CDR3 DNA sequence: TGTGCCAGCGCTGACAGGCCCAATGGAAACACCATATATTTT. The chain has TRBV11-2 and TRBJ1-3, with D maybe TRBD1 (6 bases). CDR3 size: 14 residues. Germline CDR1 and CDR2: SGHAT and FQNNGV. V was trimmed by 8 bases and J by 3 bases, leaving 14 bases between them.

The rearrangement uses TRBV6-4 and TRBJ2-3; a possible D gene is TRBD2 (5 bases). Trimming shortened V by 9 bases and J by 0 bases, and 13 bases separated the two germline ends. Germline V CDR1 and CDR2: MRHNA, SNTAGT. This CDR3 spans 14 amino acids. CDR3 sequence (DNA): TGTGCCAGTAGGAGGCCGCCCAGCACAGATACGCAGTATTTT. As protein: CASRRPPSTDTQYF.

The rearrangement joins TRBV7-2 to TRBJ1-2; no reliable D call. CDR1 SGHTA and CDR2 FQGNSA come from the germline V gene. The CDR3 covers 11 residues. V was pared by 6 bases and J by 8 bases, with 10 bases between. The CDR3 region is CASRMGDGYTF. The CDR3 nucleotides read TGTGCCAGCAGAATGGGTGACGGCTACACCTTC.

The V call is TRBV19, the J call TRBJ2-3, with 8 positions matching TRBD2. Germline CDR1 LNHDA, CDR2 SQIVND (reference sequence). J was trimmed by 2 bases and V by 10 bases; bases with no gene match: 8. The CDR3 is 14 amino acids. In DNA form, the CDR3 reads TGTGCCACGTCGGGGGGGACCTACACAGATACGCAGTATTTT. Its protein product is CATSGGTYTDTQYF.